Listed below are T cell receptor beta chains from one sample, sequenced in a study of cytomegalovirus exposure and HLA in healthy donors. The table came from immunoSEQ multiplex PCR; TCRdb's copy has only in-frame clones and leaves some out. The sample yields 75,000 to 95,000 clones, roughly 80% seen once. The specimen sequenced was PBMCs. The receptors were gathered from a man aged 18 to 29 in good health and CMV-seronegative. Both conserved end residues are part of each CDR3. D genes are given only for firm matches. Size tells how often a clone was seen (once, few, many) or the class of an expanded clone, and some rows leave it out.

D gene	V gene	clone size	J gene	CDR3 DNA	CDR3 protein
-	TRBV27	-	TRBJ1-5	TGTGGACAGCGCGGCAATCAGCCCCAGCATTTT	CGQRGNQPQHF
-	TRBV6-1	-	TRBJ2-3	TGTGCCAGCAGGGTGCGAGAGCGTAGCACAGATACGCAGTATTTT	CASRVRERSTDTQYF
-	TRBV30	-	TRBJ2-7	TGTGCCTGGAGAAGGGGTCAGTGGGAGCAGTACTTC	CAWRRGQWEQYF
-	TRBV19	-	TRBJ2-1	TGTGCCAGTAGTACCTCGGGTGACCCCACCCGGAGTGAGCAGTTCTTC	CASSTSGDPTRSEQFF
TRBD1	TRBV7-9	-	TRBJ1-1	TGTGCCAGCAGCTTAGGTGTAGGACAGGGGGACACTGAAGCTTTCTTT	CASSLGVGQGDTEAFF
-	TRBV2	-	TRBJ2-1	TGTGCCAGCAGAGGAGACCCGAACTCTTGGAAAGAAGAGGGGTTCTTC	CASRGDPNSWKEEGFF
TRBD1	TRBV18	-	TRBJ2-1	TGTGCCAGCTCACGGACCGGGACAGAACACAATGAGCAGTTCTTC	CASSRTGTEHNEQFF
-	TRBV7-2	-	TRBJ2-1	TGTGCCAGCCTCGGGACTCACAATGAGCAGTTCTTC	CASLGTHNEQFF
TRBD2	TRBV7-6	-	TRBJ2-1	TGTGCCAGCAGCTTAATCGGGGGGGACAATGAGCAGTTCTTC	CASSLIGGDNEQFF
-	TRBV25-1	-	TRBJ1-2	TGTGCCAGCAGTGCGGGGTTCGGCTACACCTTC	CASSAGFGYTF
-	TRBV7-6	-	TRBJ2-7	TGTGCCAGCAGCCAAAAGGCAGGGGTTACAGAGCAGTACTTC	CASSQKAGVTEQYF
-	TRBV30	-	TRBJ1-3	TGTGCCTGGAGTGTATCAGGGGACACCATATATTTT	CAWSVSGDTIYF
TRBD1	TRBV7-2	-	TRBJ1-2	TGTGCCAGCAGCTTAGCGTTATCTTGGACAGGGGGCTCTGCCTATGGCTACACCTTC	CASSLALSWTGGSAYGYTF
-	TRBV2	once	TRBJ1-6	TGTGCCAGCAGTGGGGGAGGGCCTTCAAATTCACCCCTCCACTTT	CASSGGGPSNSPLHF
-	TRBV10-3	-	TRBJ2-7	TGTGCCATCGGGGCGGGGATGAGCGAGCAGTACTTC	CAIGAGMSEQYF
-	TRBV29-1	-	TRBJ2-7	TGCAGCGGGCGACCTCGAGGGATAGGCGAGCAGTACTTC	CSGRPRGIGEQYF
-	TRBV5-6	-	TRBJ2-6	TGTGCCAGCAGCTTGAGACCCGGGGGATCTGGGGCCAACGTCCTGACTTTC	CASSLRPGGSGANVLTF